This T cell receptor (beta chain) was found in a study of breast tumors, draining lymph nodes, adjacent tissues. Study-level points and caveats: Compared with lymph nodes, tumors were less diverse; compared with nontumor tissue, more.

This clonotype was counted at least ten times. Its target is unknown. Each CDR3 protein gets one entry after TCRdb re-called the multiplex PCR reads with MiXCR. The sample contains 30,000 to 40,000 distinct CDR3 sequences, 35% to 40% of which appear only once. V shed 5 bases and J shed 3 bases, with 11 bases lying between them. CDR1 and CDR2 from the germline V gene are SGHVS and FQNEAQ. The CDR3 is 14 amino acids. The source is a female donor with breast cancer. Some clones in this sample may be carry-over from other donors' samples. Sequencing was carried out using breast tumor tissue. The chain joins TRBV7-8 to TRBJ1-5, with D tentatively TRBD1 (5 bases). The CDR3 spells CASSQGDSNQPQHF. Here the CDR3 DNA reads TGTGCCAGCAGCCAAGGGGATTCCAATCAGCCCCAGCATTTT.